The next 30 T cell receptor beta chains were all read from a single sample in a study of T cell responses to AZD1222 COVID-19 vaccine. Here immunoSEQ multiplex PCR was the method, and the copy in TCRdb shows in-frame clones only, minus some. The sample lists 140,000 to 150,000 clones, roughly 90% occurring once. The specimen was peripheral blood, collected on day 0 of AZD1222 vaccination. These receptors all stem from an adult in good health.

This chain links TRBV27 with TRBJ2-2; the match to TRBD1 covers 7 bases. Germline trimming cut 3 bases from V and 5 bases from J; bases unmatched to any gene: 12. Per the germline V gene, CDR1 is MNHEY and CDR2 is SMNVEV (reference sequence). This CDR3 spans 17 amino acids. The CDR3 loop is CASSLRPGQRGTGELFF. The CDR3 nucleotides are TGTGCCAGCAGTTTGAGACCGGGACAGAGAGGGACCGGGGAGCTGTTTTTT.

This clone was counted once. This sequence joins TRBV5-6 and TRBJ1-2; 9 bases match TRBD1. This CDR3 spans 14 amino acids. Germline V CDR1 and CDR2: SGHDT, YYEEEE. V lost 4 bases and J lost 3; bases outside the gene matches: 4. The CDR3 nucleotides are TGTGCCAGCAGCCGGGACAGGGAAGACTATGGCTACACCTTC. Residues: CASSRDREDYGYTF. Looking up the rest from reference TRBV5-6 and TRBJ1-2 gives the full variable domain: DAGVTQSPTHLIKTRGQQVTLRCSPKSGHDTVSWYQQALGQGPQFIFQYYEEEERQRGNFPDRFSGHQFPNYSSELNVNALLLGDSALYLCASSRDREDYGYTFGSGTRLTVV.

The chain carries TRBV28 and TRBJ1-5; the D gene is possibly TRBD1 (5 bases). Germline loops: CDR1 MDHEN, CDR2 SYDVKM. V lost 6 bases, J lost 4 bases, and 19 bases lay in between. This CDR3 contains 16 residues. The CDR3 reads CASRPLGLRRNQPQHF. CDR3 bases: TGTGCCAGCAGACCTTTGGGGCTCCGCCGTAATCAGCCCCAGCATTTT.

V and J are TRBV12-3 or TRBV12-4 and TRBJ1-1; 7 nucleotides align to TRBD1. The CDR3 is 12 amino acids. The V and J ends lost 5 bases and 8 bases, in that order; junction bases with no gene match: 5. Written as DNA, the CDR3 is TGTGCCAGCAGTCGGGACAGTATAGAAGCTTTCTTT. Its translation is CASSRDSIEAFF.

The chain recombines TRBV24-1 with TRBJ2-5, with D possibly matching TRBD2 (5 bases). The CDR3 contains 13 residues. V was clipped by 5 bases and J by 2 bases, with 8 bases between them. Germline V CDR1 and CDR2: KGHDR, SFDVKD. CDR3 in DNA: TGTGCCACCAGTGCCCGGGGACAAGAGACCCAGTACTTC. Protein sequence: CATSARGQETQYF.

The CDR3 sequence: CASFHRAGNTIYF. The CDR3 coding sequence is TGTGCCAGCTTTCACAGGGCTGGAAACACCATATATTTT. The chain recombines TRBV6-5 with TRBJ1-3, with D tentatively TRBD1 (6 bases). The CDR3 has 13 residues. Between the trimmed V and J ends, which lost 8 bases and 2 bases, there was a span of 10 bases. The germline V gene encodes CDR1 MNHEY and CDR2 SVGAGI.

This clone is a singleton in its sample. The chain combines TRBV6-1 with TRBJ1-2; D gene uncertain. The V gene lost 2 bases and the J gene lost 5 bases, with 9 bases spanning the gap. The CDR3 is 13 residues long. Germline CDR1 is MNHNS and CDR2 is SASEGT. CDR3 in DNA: TGTGCCAGCAGTGAACGGCAACCGTATGGCTACACCTTC. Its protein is CASSERQPYGYTF.

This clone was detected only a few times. The CDR3 region is CASETGNRETQYF. As DNA, the CDR3 is TGTGCCAGCGAGACAGGGAATAGAGAGACCCAGTACTTC. The chain employs TRBV6-4 and TRBJ2-5; 7 nucleotides align to TRBD1. With 8 bases clipped from V and 4 bases from J, the junction kept 7 bases outside the gene matches. The CDR3 runs to 13 residues. CDR1 is MRHNA, CDR2 SNTAGT, per germline.

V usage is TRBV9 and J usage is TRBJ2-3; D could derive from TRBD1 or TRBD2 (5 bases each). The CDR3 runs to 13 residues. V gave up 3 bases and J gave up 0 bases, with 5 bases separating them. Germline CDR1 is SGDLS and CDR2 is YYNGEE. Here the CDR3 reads CASSGDSTDTQYF. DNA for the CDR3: TGTGCCAGCAGCGGGGACAGCACAGATACGCAGTATTTT.

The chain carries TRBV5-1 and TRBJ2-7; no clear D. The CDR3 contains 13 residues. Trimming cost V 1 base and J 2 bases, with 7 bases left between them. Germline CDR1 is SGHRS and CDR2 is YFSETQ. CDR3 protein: CASSLTSTYEQYF. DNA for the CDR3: TGCGCCAGCAGCTTGACCTCGACCTACGAGCAGTACTTC.

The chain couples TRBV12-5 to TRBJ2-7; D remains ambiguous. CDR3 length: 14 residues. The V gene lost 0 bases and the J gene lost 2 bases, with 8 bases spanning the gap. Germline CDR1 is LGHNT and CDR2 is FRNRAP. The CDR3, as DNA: TGTGCTAGTGGTTTGGTACGACAACCCTACGAGCAGTACTTC. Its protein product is CASGLVRQPYEQYF.

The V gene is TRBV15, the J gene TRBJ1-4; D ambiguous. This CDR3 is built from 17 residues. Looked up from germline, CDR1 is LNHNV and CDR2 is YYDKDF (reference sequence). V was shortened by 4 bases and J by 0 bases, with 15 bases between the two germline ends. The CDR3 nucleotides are TGTGCCACCAGCATATTTCTCCACAGTACAACTAATGAAAAACTGTTTTTT. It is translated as CATSIFLHSTTNEKLFF.

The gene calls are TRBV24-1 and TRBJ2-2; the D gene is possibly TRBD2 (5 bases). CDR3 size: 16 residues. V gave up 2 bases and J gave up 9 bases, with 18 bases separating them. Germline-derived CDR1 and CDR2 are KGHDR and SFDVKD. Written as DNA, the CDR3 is TGTGCCACCAGTGATTCCGTCAGCGGCCCTTTCAGGGAGCTGTTTTTT. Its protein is CATSDSVSGPFRELFF.

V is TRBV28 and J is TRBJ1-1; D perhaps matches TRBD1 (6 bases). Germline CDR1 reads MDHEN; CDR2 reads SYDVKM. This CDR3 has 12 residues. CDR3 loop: CVTRGDNFEAFF. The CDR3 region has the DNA TGTGTCACGAGGGGGGATAACTTTGAAGCTTTCTTT.

This CDR3 is CASSSYSSGRTGELFF. In DNA form, the CDR3 reads TGTGCCAGCAGTTCCTACTCTAGCGGGAGGACCGGGGAGCTGTTTTTT. This rearrangement joins TRBV27 to TRBJ2-2; the match to TRBD2 covers 11 bases. Germline CDR1 is MNHEY and CDR2 is SMNVEV (reference sequence). The CDR3 spans 16 residues. The V and J ends lost 4 bases and 5 bases, in that order; junction bases with no gene match: 6.

The DNA of the CDR3 is TGTGCCAGCAGCTTGAGCGGTTCCACAGATACGCAGTATTTT. This sequence encodes CASSLSGSTDTQYF. The chain links TRBV7-3 to TRBJ2-3; tentative D call: TRBD2 (5 bases). The CDR3 sequence is 14 residues long. Germline CDR1 and CDR2: SGHTA and FQGTGA. Trimming pared 3 bases from V and 2 bases from J, leaving 9 bases between.

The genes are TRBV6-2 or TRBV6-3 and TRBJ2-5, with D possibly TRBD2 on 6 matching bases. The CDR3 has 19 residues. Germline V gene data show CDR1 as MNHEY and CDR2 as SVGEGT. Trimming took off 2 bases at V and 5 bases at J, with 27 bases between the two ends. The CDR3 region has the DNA TGTGCCAGCAGTTACCCTAGGAAGAGTCCCACTAGGAGGGTGGAGACCCAGTACTTC. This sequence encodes CASSYPRKSPTRRVETQYF.

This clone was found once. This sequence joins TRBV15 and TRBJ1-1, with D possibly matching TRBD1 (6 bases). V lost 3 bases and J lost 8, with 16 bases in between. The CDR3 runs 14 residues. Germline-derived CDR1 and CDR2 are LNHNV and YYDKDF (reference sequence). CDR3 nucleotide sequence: TGTGCCACCAGCAGGATTGGGACACGGCAAGAAGCTTTCTTT. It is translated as CATSRIGTRQEAFF.

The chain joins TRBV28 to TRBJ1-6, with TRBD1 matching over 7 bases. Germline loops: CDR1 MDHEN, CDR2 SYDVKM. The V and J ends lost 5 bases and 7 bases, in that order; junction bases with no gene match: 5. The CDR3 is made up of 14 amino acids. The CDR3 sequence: CASSRDSSNSPLHF. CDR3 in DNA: TGTGCCAGCAGTCGGGACAGCTCGAATTCACCCCTCCACTTT.

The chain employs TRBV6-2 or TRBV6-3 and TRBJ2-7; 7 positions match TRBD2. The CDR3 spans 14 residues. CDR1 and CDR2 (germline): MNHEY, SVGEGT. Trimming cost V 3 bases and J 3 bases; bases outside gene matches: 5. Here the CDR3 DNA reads TGTGCCAGCAGTTATAGGGCTAGCGGCTACGAGCAGTACTTC. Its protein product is CASSYRASGYEQYF.

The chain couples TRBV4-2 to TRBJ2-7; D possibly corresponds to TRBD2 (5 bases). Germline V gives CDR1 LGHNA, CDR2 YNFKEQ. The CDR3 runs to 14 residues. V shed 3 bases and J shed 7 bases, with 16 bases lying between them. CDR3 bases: TGTGCCAGCAGCCACCCCGCCGGAAGGACTGAGCAGTACTTC. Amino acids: CASSHPAGRTEQYF.

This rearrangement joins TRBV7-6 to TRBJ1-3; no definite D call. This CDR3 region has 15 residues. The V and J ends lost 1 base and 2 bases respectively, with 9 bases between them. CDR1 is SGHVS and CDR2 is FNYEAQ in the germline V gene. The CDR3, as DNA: TGTGCCAGCAGCTTAGATAAAGGAACTGGAAACACCATATATTTT. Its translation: CASSLDKGTGNTIYF.

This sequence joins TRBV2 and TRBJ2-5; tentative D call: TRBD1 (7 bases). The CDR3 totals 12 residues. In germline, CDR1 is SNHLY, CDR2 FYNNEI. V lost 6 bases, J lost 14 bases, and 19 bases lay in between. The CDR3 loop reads CASREGQTGGYF. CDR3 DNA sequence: TGTGCCAGCAGGGAGGGACAGACCGGCGGATACTTC. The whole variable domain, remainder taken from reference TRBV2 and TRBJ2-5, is EPEVTQTPSHQVTQMGQEVILRCVPISNHLYFYWYRQILGQKVEFLVSFYNNEISEKSEIFDDQFSVERPDGSNFTLKIRSTKLEDSAMYFCASREGQTGGYFGPGTRLLVL.

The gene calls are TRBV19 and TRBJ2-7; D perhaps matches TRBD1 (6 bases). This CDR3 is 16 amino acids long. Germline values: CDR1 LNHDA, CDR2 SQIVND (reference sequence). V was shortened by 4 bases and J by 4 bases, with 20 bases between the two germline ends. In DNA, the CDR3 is TGTGCCAGTAGTAGCCGTGGGGGCCCAGGGTTATACGAGCAGTACTTC. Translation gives CASSSRGGPGLYEQYF.

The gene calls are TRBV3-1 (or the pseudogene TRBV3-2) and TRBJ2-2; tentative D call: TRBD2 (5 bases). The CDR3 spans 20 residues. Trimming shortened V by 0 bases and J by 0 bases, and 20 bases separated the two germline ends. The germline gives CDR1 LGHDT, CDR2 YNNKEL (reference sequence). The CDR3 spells CASSQEWVLGSGPNTGELFF. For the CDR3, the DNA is TGTGCCAGCAGCCAAGAATGGGTTTTGGGAAGCGGTCCGAACACCGGGGAGCTGTTTTTT.

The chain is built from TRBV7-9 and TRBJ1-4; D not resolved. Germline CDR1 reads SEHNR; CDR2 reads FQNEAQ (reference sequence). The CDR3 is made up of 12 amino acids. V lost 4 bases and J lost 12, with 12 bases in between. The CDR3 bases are TGTGCCAGCAGCTCCGGGTCGCGGCAACTGTTTTTT. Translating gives CASSSGSRQLFF.

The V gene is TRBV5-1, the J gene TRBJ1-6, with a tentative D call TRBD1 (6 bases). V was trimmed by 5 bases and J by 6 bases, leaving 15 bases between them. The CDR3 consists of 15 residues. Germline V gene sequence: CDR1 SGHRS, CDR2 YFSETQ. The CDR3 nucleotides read TGCGCCAGCAGGGCTGGGGGGCAAATTAATTCACCCCTCCACTTT. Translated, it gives CASRAGGQINSPLHF.

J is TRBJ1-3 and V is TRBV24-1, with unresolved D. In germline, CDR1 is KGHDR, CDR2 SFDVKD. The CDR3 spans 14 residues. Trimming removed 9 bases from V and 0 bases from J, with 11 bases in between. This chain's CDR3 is CATGNLPSGNTIYF. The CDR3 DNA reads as TGTGCCACCGGTAACCTCCCCTCTGGAAACACCATATATTTT.

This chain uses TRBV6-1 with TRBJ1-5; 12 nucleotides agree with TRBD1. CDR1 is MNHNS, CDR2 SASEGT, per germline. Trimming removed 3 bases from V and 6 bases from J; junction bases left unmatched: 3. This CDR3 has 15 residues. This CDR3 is CASSEGTGGRQPQHF. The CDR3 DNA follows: TGTGCCAGCAGTGAGGGGACAGGGGGCCGTCAGCCCCAGCATTTT.

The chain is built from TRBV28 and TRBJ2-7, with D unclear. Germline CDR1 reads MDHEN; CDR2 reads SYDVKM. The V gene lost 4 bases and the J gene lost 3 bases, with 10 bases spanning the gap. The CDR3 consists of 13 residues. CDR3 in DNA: TGTGCCAGCAGTTCCCCGGGCCGCTACGAGCAGTACTTC. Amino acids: CASSSPGRYEQYF.